This TCR beta chain was sequenced in a study of cytomegalovirus exposure and HLA in healthy donors. Study-level findings and limits: The investigators catalogued 150 to 200 TCR beta chains as cytomegalovirus-associated.

In regard to this clone: No antigen is known for it.

PCR was performed using 60 Vbeta and 13 Jbeta primers. The repertoire was sequenced with immunoSEQ multiplex PCR; TCRdb's copy has only in-frame clones and lacks some. Of around 130,000 clones in the sample, about 61% are singletons; the top ten hold around 2%. Trimming left V 3 bases short and J 7 bases short, with 19 bases between. Germline V gene sequence: CDR1 SGHRS, CDR2 YFSETQ. The CDR3 has 15 amino acids. The chain recombines TRBV5-1 with TRBJ1-2, with D possibly TRBD1 on 5 matching bases. Specimen: PBMCs. The receptor was isolated from a male donor in good health and CMV-seronegative. CDR3 in DNA: TGCGCCAGCAGCTCCCTGCAGGGCGGAATGTTTGGCTACACCTTC. Translation gives CASSSLQGGMFGYTF. The full variable domain, its missing parts supplied by reference TRBV5-1 and TRBJ1-2, is KAGVTQTPRYLIKTRGQQVTLSCSPISGHRSVSWYQQTPGQGLQFLFEYFSETQRNKGNFPGRFSGRQFSNSRSEMNVSTLELGDSALYLCASSSLQGGMFGYTFGSGTRLTVV.